This TCR beta chain was retrieved from a study of neurological immune-mediated disorders. Each CDR3 protein is one row after TCRdb ran MiXCR on the 5' RACE reads. The sample records 28,000 or so distinct CDR3 sequences, over 12% being singletons. In its sample, this clonotype was seen many times. The CDR3 is made up of 15 amino acids. The germline V gene encodes CDR1 MDHEN and CDR2 SYDVKM. Trimming pared 5 bases from V and 4 bases from J, leaving 12 bases between. This receptor was obtained from a man in his 70s in good health. The chain recombines TRBV28 with TRBJ2-6; no firm D call. What was sequenced was PBMCs. CDR3: CASSVDPAGANVLTF. In nucleotides, the CDR3 is TGTGCCAGCAGTGTCGACCCTGCAGGGGCCAACGTCCTGACTTTC.